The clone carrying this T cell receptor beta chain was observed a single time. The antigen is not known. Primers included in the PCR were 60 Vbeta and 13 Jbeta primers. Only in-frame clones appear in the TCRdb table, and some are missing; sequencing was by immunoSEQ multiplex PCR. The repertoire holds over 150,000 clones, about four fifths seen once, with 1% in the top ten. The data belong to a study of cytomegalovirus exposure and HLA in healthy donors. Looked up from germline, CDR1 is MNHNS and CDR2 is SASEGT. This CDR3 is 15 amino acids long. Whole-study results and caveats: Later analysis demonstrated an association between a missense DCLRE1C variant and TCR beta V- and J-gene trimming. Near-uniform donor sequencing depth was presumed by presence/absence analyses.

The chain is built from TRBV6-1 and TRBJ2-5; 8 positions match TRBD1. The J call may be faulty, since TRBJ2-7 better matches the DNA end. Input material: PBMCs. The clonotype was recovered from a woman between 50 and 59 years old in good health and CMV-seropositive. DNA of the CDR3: TGTGCCAGCAATTCAAGTCCAGGGGGCGCCTACGAGCAGTACTTC. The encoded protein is CASNSSPGGAYEQYF.